This TCR beta chain comes out of a study of T cells in Graves' hyperthyroidism and ophthalmopathy. Clinicians diagnosed patients from clinical symptoms, serum thyroxine and TRAb, thyroid ultrasound and orbital computed tomography. The sample holds a few counts of this clonotype. Amplification of TCR beta CDR3 regions was performed using RNA transcripts as template. During a first-round RT-PCR of the TCR CDR3, the HTBI primer set was used. MiXCR, run by TCRdb on the multiplex PCR reads, gives a single entry per CDR3 protein. The sample includes over 500,000 distinct CDR3 sequences, about 16% of them seen just once. CDR1 is SEHNR and CDR2 is FQNEAQ in the germline V gene (reference sequence). There are 14 residues in the CDR3. V was pared by 4 bases and J by 6 bases, with 12 bases between.

The chain is built from TRBV7-9 and TRBJ1-4; D is perhaps TRBD1 (5 bases). The sequenced sample was blood. This receptor was obtained from a woman in her 30s with Graves' ophthalmopathy. CDR3 nucleotide sequence: TGTGCCAGCAGCTCCCAGGGAGGGGATGAAAAACTGTTTTTT. Its protein is CASSSQGGDEKLFF.